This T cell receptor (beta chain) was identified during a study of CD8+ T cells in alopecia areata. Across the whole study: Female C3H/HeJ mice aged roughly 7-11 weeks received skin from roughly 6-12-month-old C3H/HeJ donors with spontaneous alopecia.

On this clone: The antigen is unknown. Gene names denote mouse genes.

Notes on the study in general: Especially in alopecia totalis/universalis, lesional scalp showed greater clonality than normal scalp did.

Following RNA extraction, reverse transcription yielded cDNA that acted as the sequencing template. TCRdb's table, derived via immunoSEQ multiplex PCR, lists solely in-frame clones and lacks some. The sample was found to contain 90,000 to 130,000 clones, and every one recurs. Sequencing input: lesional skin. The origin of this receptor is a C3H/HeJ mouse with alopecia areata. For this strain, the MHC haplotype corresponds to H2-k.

CDR3 DNA (partial): TGTGCCAGCAGCCACAGGGGAGGCACA. It codes for CASSHRGGT. The CDR3 as a whole reads CASSHRGGTEVFF. The J gene is TRBJ1-1, the V gene TRBV13-3; the match to TRBD1 covers 7 bases. Coverage ceases 4 residues before the CDR3 finishes, and the germline J gene fills in the end. V gave up 5 bases and J gave up 4 bases; unmatched junction bases: 5. CDR1 is NNHDY, CDR2 SYVADS, per germline. This CDR3 comprises 13 residues.